Listed below are T cell receptor beta chains from one sample, sequenced in a study of T cells in Graves' hyperthyroidism and ophthalmopathy. TCRdb processed the multiplex PCR reads anew with MiXCR; each CDR3 protein has one entry. Altogether hundreds of thousands of distinct CDR3 sequences are present, about 45% being singletons, with the ten largest covering about 7.2%. Source material: peripheral blood or thyroid tissue (not recorded which). These receptor sequences come from an adult man with Graves' disease, either hyperthyroidism or ophthalmopathy (not recorded which). CDR3s include the opening cysteine and the closing phenylalanine or tryptophan. Each record gives: V gene, J gene, D gene, clone size, CDR3 protein, CDR3 DNA. D genes are given only for firm matches. Clone size is given for some rows only: seen once, a few or many times, or a class if the clone is expanded.

v_gene: TRBV2
j_gene: TRBJ2-7
d_gene: TRBD1
abundance: -
CDR3aa: CASSGGQGHEQYF
CDR3nt: TGTGCCAGCAGCGGAGGACAGGGTCACGAGCAGTACTTC

v_gene: TRBV12-3/TRBV12-4
j_gene: TRBJ1-5
d_gene: -
abundance: -
CDR3aa: CASSVTGTLNQPQHF
CDR3nt: TGTGCCAGCAGCGTAACAGGGACATTAAATCAGCCCCAGCATTTT

v_gene: TRBV6-1
j_gene: TRBJ1-1
d_gene: TRBD1
abundance: -
CDR3aa: CASRTGTGIFLGEAFF
CDR3nt: TGTGCCAGCAGGACCGGGACAGGGATTTTCTTGGGTGAAGCTTTCTTT

v_gene: TRBV9
j_gene: TRBJ2-7
d_gene: -
abundance: -
CDR3aa: CASSPVWGSNEQYF
CDR3nt: TGTGCCAGCAGCCCAGTCTGGGGCTCTAACGAGCAGTACTTC

v_gene: TRBV20-1
j_gene: TRBJ2-5
d_gene: -
abundance: many
CDR3aa: CSAAGEETQYF
CDR3nt: TGCAGTGCGGCAGGGGAAGAGACCCAGTACTTC

v_gene: TRBV7-9
j_gene: TRBJ2-7
d_gene: -
abundance: -
CDR3aa: CASSVAEQYF
CDR3nt: TGTGCCAGCAGCGTCGCCGAGCAGTACTTC

v_gene: TRBV2
j_gene: TRBJ2-1
d_gene: -
abundance: -
CDR3aa: CASSEIEQFF
CDR3nt: TGTGCCAGCAGTGAAATTGAGCAGTTCTTC

v_gene: TRBV29-1
j_gene: TRBJ1-2
d_gene: TRBD1
abundance: -
CDR3aa: CSADRGQRRGYTF
CDR3nt: TGCAGCGCTGACAGGGGGCAACGTCGTGGCTACACCTTC

v_gene: TRBV20-1
j_gene: TRBJ1-2
d_gene: -
abundance: many
CDR3aa: CSARDLTVNYGYTF
CDR3nt: TGCAGTGCTAGAGATCTGACCGTGAACTATGGCTACACCTTC

v_gene: TRBV2
j_gene: TRBJ1-1
d_gene: -
abundance: -
CDR3aa: CASSDGDEAFF
CDR3nt: TGTGCCAGCAGTGATGGGGATGAAGCTTTCTTT

v_gene: TRBV24-1
j_gene: TRBJ2-6
d_gene: -
abundance: many
CDR3aa: CATSPGLTRTGANVLTF
CDR3nt: TGTGCCACCAGTCCGGGACTGACGAGAACTGGGGCCAACGTCCTGACTTTC

v_gene: TRBV7-2
j_gene: TRBJ1-6
d_gene: TRBD1
abundance: -
CDR3aa: CASSETTGSANSPLHF
CDR3nt: TGTGCCAGCAGTGAAACGACAGGGTCGGCTAATTCACCCCTCCACTTT

v_gene: TRBV10-3
j_gene: TRBJ2-7
d_gene: -
abundance: -
CDR3aa: CAISESGGLHEQYF
CDR3nt: TGTGCCATCAGTGAGTCTGGGGGGTTGCACGAGCAGTACTTC

v_gene: TRBV4-1
j_gene: TRBJ1-4
d_gene: -
abundance: -
CDR3aa: CASSASWATEKLFF
CDR3nt: TGTGCCAGCAGCGCGTCTTGGGCCACTGAAAAACTGTTTTTT

v_gene: TRBV2
j_gene: TRBJ1-5
d_gene: -
abundance: many
CDR3aa: CASMPEGPYSNQPQHF
CDR3nt: TGTGCCAGCATGCCCGAGGGGCCTTATAGCAATCAGCCCCAGCATTTT

v_gene: TRBV19
j_gene: TRBJ1-2
d_gene: TRBD1
abundance: -
CDR3aa: CASSIVTGGNNYGYTF
CDR3nt: TGTGCCAGTAGTATAGTTACAGGGGGCAATAACTATGGCTACACCTTC

v_gene: TRBV19
j_gene: TRBJ1-4
d_gene: -
abundance: -
CDR3aa: CASSRQGPTNEKLFF
CDR3nt: TGTGCCAGTAGTCGGCAGGGGCCTACTAATGAAAAACTGTTTTTT

v_gene: TRBV19
j_gene: TRBJ1-3
d_gene: -
abundance: -
CDR3aa: CASSWTALPGNTIYF
CDR3nt: TGTGCCAGTAGCTGGACAGCTCTCCCTGGAAACACCATATATTTT

v_gene: TRBV19
j_gene: TRBJ1-5
d_gene: -
abundance: many
CDR3aa: CASSMETPDQHF
CDR3nt: TGTGCCAGTAGTATGGAAACCCCGGACCAGCATTTT

v_gene: TRBV2
j_gene: TRBJ1-6
d_gene: TRBD1
abundance: many
CDR3aa: CASSVGQLLLFNSPLHF
CDR3nt: TGTGCCAGCAGTGTGGGACAGTTACTACTCTTTAATTCACCCCTCCACTTT

v_gene: TRBV10-2
j_gene: TRBJ2-6
d_gene: TRBD1
abundance: -
CDR3aa: CASVEGQGVSSGANVLTF
CDR3nt: TGCGCCAGCGTTGAAGGGCAGGGGGTATCCTCTGGGGCCAACGTCCTGACTTTC

v_gene: TRBV11-1
j_gene: TRBJ2-5
d_gene: TRBD1
abundance: -
CDR3aa: CASSWTGLDEETQYF
CDR3nt: TGTGCCAGCAGCTGGACAGGGCTTGATGAAGAGACCCAGTACTTC

v_gene: TRBV7-8
j_gene: TRBJ1-2
d_gene: TRBD1
abundance: -
CDR3aa: CASSPEGATSYTF
CDR3nt: TGTGCCAGCAGCCCGGAGGGGGCGACGAGCTACACCTTC

v_gene: TRBV2
j_gene: TRBJ1-1
d_gene: -
abundance: many
CDR3aa: CASSQLVGQEAFF
CDR3nt: TGTGCCAGCAGCCAGTTGGTGGGACAAGAAGCTTTCTTT

v_gene: TRBV6-5
j_gene: TRBJ2-7
d_gene: -
abundance: many
CDR3aa: CASSYSPGTPTYEQYF
CDR3nt: TGTGCCAGCAGTTACTCTCCAGGGACACCGACCTACGAGCAGTACTTC

v_gene: TRBV2
j_gene: TRBJ1-4
d_gene: -
abundance: -
CDR3aa: CASRLRRGSLEKLFF
CDR3nt: TGTGCCAGCAGGTTAAGGAGAGGCAGTTTGGAAAAACTGTTTTTT

v_gene: TRBV2
j_gene: TRBJ1-1
d_gene: -
abundance: many
CDR3aa: CASSEAQGWNTEAFF
CDR3nt: TGTGCCAGCAGCGAAGCCCAGGGTTGGAACACTGAAGCTTTCTTT

v_gene: TRBV2
j_gene: TRBJ1-4
d_gene: -
abundance: many
CDR3aa: CASSDPGWDGEKLFF
CDR3nt: TGTGCCAGCAGTGATCCGGGGTGGGACGGTGAAAAACTGTTTTTT

v_gene: TRBV10-2
j_gene: TRBJ2-5
d_gene: -
abundance: many
CDR3aa: CASSPAGQETQYF
CDR3nt: TGCGCCAGCAGTCCCGCAGGACAAGAGACCCAGTACTTC

v_gene: TRBV28
j_gene: TRBJ1-2
d_gene: -
abundance: -
CDR3aa: CASSPWTENYGYTF
CDR3nt: TGTGCCAGCAGTCCCTGGACGGAGAACTATGGCTACACCTTC

v_gene: TRBV2
j_gene: TRBJ1-6
d_gene: -
abundance: -
CDR3aa: CASSVSSYNSPLHF
CDR3nt: TGTGCCAGCAGTGTCTCGTCCTATAATTCACCCCTCCACTTT

v_gene: TRBV2
j_gene: TRBJ1-2
d_gene: TRBD1
abundance: few
CDR3aa: CASTIDRDGLSGYTF
CDR3nt: TGTGCCAGCACCATCGACAGGGACGGGCTTAGCGGCTACACCTTC

v_gene: TRBV7-2
j_gene: TRBJ1-1
d_gene: -
abundance: -
CDR3aa: CARAGSGLNTEAFF
CDR3nt: TGTGCTAGAGCCGGCTCAGGCCTGAACACTGAAGCTTTCTTT

v_gene: TRBV7-8
j_gene: TRBJ1-1
d_gene: -
abundance: -
CDR3aa: CASSCPPRMNTEAFF
CDR3nt: TGTGCCAGCAGCTGTCCCCCGAGAATGAACACTGAAGCTTTCTTT

v_gene: TRBV2
j_gene: TRBJ1-1
d_gene: -
abundance: many
CDR3aa: CASSDYPLNTEAFF
CDR3nt: TGTGCCAGCAGTGATTATCCCCTGAACACTGAAGCTTTCTTT

v_gene: TRBV7-9
j_gene: TRBJ2-7
d_gene: -
abundance: many
CDR3aa: CASSLGLDSYEQYF
CDR3nt: TGTGCCAGCAGCTTGGGACTCGATTCCTACGAGCAGTACTTC

v_gene: TRBV19
j_gene: TRBJ1-2
d_gene: -
abundance: few
CDR3aa: CASSINTGRGYTF
CDR3nt: TGTGCCAGTAGTATCAATACAGGGCGCGGCTACACCTTC

v_gene: TRBV7-8
j_gene: TRBJ1-5
d_gene: -
abundance: few
CDR3aa: CASSPHEGRNQPQHF
CDR3nt: TGTGCCAGCAGCCCACATGAGGGTCGCAATCAGCCCCAGCATTTT

v_gene: TRBV15
j_gene: TRBJ1-1
d_gene: -
abundance: many
CDR3aa: CATSKWNTEAFF
CDR3nt: TGTGCCACCAGCAAATGGAACACTGAAGCTTTCTTT

v_gene: TRBV29-1
j_gene: TRBJ1-6
d_gene: -
abundance: -
CDR3aa: CSVTGGTEASPLHF
CDR3nt: TGCAGCGTCACAGGCGGCACTGAAGCTTCACCCCTCCACTTT

v_gene: TRBV7-2
j_gene: TRBJ2-5
d_gene: TRBD2
abundance: once
CDR3aa: CASSNSGGAQYF
CDR3nt: TGTGCCAGCAGCAACAGCGGGGGGGCCCAGTACTTC

v_gene: TRBV7-9
j_gene: TRBJ2-2
d_gene: TRBD2
abundance: -
CDR3aa: CASSRIAGAGTGELFF
CDR3nt: TGTGCCAGCAGTAGAATAGCGGGAGCTGGCACCGGGGAGCTGTTTTTT

v_gene: TRBV7-9
j_gene: TRBJ1-2
d_gene: -
abundance: once
CDR3aa: CASSQGSFGYTF
CDR3nt: TGTGCCAGCAGTCAAGGGTCCTTTGGCTACACCTTC

v_gene: TRBV9
j_gene: TRBJ2-7
d_gene: -
abundance: -
CDR3aa: CASSVGGGQTEQYF
CDR3nt: TGTGCCAGCAGCGTAGGTGGCGGGCAGACCGAGCAGTACTTC

v_gene: TRBV5-1
j_gene: TRBJ1-4
d_gene: TRBD1
abundance: -
CDR3aa: CASSPGGTGDEKLFF
CDR3nt: TGCGCCAGCAGCCCGGGCGGGACAGGAGATGAAAAACTGTTTTTT

v_gene: TRBV9
j_gene: TRBJ1-2
d_gene: TRBD1
abundance: -
CDR3aa: CASSVDRGLKGYTF
CDR3nt: TGTGCCAGCAGCGTAGACAGGGGGCTAAAAGGCTACACCTTC

v_gene: TRBV12-3/TRBV12-4
j_gene: TRBJ1-1
d_gene: -
abundance: few
CDR3aa: CASTPGRANTEAFF
CDR3nt: TGTGCCAGCACCCCGGGCAGGGCCAACACTGAAGCTTTCTTT